This T cell receptor (beta chain) was recovered during a study of blood T cell repertoires in COVID-19. Study context: Donors in the United States, Italy and Spain gave samples during acute or convalescent COVID-19.

Enrollees, about 18 to 95 years old, lived in approximately 25 US areas. Repertoires were generated with immunoSEQ multiplex PCR, while TCRdb's copy carries only in-frame clones and drops some. The table records fewer than 250,000 clones, 70% to 90% of them present only once. Trimming removed 2 bases at V and 6 bases at J, with 9 bases between. The CDR3 is 13 amino acids. Germline V lookup: CDR1 LGHDT, CDR2 YNNKEL (reference sequence). The clonotype was recovered from a woman between 40 and 55 years old in a cohort exposed to, infected with or recovered from COVID-19 (not recorded which). Sequencing was performed on PBMCs or T cells enriched from blood (not recorded which). This chain links TRBV3-1 (or the pseudogene TRBV3-2) with TRBJ2-3, with D unclear. The CDR3 reads CASSQPPGDTQYF. The CDR3 DNA sequence: TGTGCCAGCAGCCAACCGCCCGGGGATACGCAGTATTTT.